This TCR beta chain appears in the sequencing data of a study of T cell changes during pregnancy in multiple sclerosis. This clone was seen once. Per germline, CDR1 MNHEY and CDR2 SMNVEV (reference sequence). Trimming took 3 bases from V and 4 from J, leaving 6 bases between them. The CDR3 is 13 amino acids. Sequencing used immunoSEQ multiplex PCR; TCRdb keeps in-frame clones, though not all of them. This sample has about 50,000 clones; about 94% occur once, and the top ten carry less than 5%. The chain links TRBV27 to TRBJ1-4, with unresolved D. The sequences come from CD8+ T cells from peripheral blood mononuclear cells, collected in the first trimester of pregnancy. This TCR derives from a female donor with multiple sclerosis, enrolled in a pregnancy study. CDR3 amino acids: CASSFSLNEKLFF. For the CDR3, the DNA is TGTGCCAGCAGTTTCTCCCTTAATGAAAAACTGTTTTTT.